These T cell receptor beta chains were read from a single sample in a study of control samples from healthy donors and cancer patients. Clones were sequenced by immunoSEQ multiplex PCR, and TCRdb holds only the in-frame ones, with some missing. The sample yields about 130,000 clones, 93% seen once. What was sequenced was PBMCs. Receptors were obtained from a man aged 50 to 59 with head and neck cancer. The CDR3 runs from the conserved cysteine through the conserved F or W. The order of the fields is clone size, V gene, J gene, D gene, CDR3 protein, CDR3 DNA. D genes are given only for firm matches. Some rows mark clone size as missing; the rest say once, few, many or name a class of expanded clone.

-,TRBV4-3,TRBJ2-3,-,CASSQDFTGAGGTDTQYF,TGCGCCAGCAGCCAAGATTTTACCGGGGCCGGCGGAACAGATACGCAGTATTTT
-,TRBV29-1,TRBJ1-1,-,CSAPGPGTTEAFF,TGCAGCGCCCCGGGGCCAGGGACAACGGAAGCTTTCTTT
-,TRBV5-1,TRBJ2-1,TRBD2,CASSLLAGGPSEQFF,TGCGCCAGCAGCTTGCTAGCGGGGGGGCCTAGTGAGCAGTTCTTC
-,TRBV12-3/TRBV12-4,TRBJ2-1,-,CASRIQADNEQFF,TGTGCCAGCAGGATTCAGGCTGACAATGAGCAGTTCTTC
-,TRBV5-5,TRBJ1-2,TRBD1,CASSLYRGPNYGYTF,TGTGCCAGCAGCTTATACAGGGGTCCTAACTATGGCTACACCTTC
-,TRBV30,TRBJ1-5,-,CAWSPPHQPQHF,TGTGCCTGGTCCCCCCCCCATCAGCCCCAGCATTTT
-,TRBV27,TRBJ1-2,-,CASSAGLDGYTF,TGTGCCAGCAGTGCCGGACTGGATGGCTACACCTTC
once,TRBV2,TRBJ2-3,-,CASSAYDTQYF,TGTGCCAGCAGTGCATACGATACGCAGTATTTT
-,TRBV18,TRBJ2-2,TRBD1,CASSLGTGNTGELFF,TGTGCCAGCTCACTGGGGACAGGGAACACCGGGGAGCTGTTTTTT
-,TRBV27,TRBJ1-1,-,CASSFREGAEAFF,TGTGCCAGCAGTTTTCGGGAGGGGGCTGAAGCTTTCTTT
-,TRBV10-3,TRBJ2-2,TRBD1,CAIRSDRGSGELFF,TGTGCCATCAGATCGGACAGGGGCTCCGGGGAGCTGTTTTTT
-,TRBV18,TRBJ1-1,-,CASSQGVGFFDTEAFF,TGTGCCAGCTCACAAGGGGTCGGTTTTTTCGACACTGAAGCTTTCTTT
-,TRBV6-2/TRBV6-3,TRBJ2-4,-,CASSYSPTVPRQNIQYF,TGTGCCAGCAGTTACAGTCCCACAGTTCCGCGGCAAAACATTCAGTACTTC
once,TRBV19,TRBJ2-3,-,CASSIFKDTQYF,TGTGCCAGTAGTATCTTCAAGGATACGCAGTATTTT
-,TRBV11-2,TRBJ1-1,-,CASSLAGGTEAFF,TGTGCCAGCAGCTTGGCAGGAGGCACTGAAGCTTTCTTT
-,TRBV27,TRBJ2-5,TRBD2,CASSWGSGALGETQYF,TGTGCCAGCAGTTGGGGGAGCGGGGCTCTCGGGGAGACCCAGTACTTC
-,TRBV4-1,TRBJ1-1,TRBD1,CASRTDRGLGTEAFF,TGCGCCAGCAGGACCGACAGGGGGTTAGGAACTGAAGCTTTCTTT
-,TRBV7-9,TRBJ2-7,TRBD1,CASSVRQGMTGEQYF,TGTGCCAGCAGCGTAAGACAGGGCATGACAGGGGAGCAGTACTTC
-,TRBV5-6,TRBJ2-7,TRBD1,CASSEHGTAKLSYEQYF,TGTGCCAGCAGCGAGCACGGGACAGCGAAACTATCCTACGAGCAGTACTTC
-,TRBV4-3,TRBJ2-1,-,CASSQTPGSGYEQFF,TGCGCCAGCAGCCAAACACCGGGGAGTGGCTATGAGCAGTTCTTC
-,TRBV6-2/TRBV6-3,TRBJ2-2,-,CASSSPGTNTGELFF,TGTGCCAGCAGTTCTCCCGGGACAAACACCGGGGAGCTGTTTTTT
-,TRBV7-3,TRBJ1-6,-,CASSLLAVNSPLHF,TGTGCCAGCAGCTTATTGGCAGTTAATTCACCCCTCCACTTT
-,TRBV5-1,TRBJ1-2,TRBD1,CASSLAPGQARYGYTF,TGCGCCAGCAGCTTGGCTCCGGGACAGGCCCGGTATGGCTACACCTTC
-,TRBV5-6,TRBJ2-7,-,CASSLLGQGRFEQYF,TGTGCCAGCAGCTTACTAGGGCAGGGGCGCTTCGAGCAGTACTTC
-,TRBV7-3,TRBJ2-6,-,CASSLQGTSGANVLTF,TGTGCCAGCAGCTTACAGGGTACCTCTGGGGCCAACGTCCTGACTTTC
-,TRBV4-2,TRBJ2-5,TRBD1,CASSPRQGPQGETQYF,TGTGCCAGCAGTCCAAGACAGGGCCCTCAGGGGGAGACCCAGTACTTC
few,TRBV7-7,TRBJ1-5,-,CASSARPCGNQPQHF,TGTGCCAGCAGCGCACGACCCTGTGGGAATCAGCCCCAGCATTTT
-,TRBV7-9,TRBJ2-2,-,CASSYIRTAGFSGELFF,TGTGCCAGCAGCTACATCCGGACCGCCGGATTTAGCGGGGAGCTGTTTTTT
-,TRBV7-2,TRBJ2-7,-,CASSPLGKGSSYEQYF,TGTGCCAGCAGCCCATTAGGCAAGGGAAGCTCCTACGAGCAGTACTTC
-,TRBV11-2,TRBJ2-1,TRBD2,CASSELAGGPYNEQFF,TGTGCCAGCAGCGAACTAGCGGGGGGGCCCTACAATGAGCAGTTCTTC
-,TRBV25-1,TRBJ1-1,-,CASSGPRQTPKAFF,TGTGCCAGCAGTGGGCCGAGACAGACACCAAAAGCTTTCTTT
-,TRBV6-2/TRBV6-3,TRBJ2-2,TRBD2,CASSYSLPAGGTGELFF,TGTGCCAGCAGTTACTCCCTCCCTGCGGGGGGCACCGGGGAGCTGTTTTTT
-,TRBV5-1,TRBJ1-2,-,CASSPRETVNYGYTF,TGCGCCAGCAGCCCACGGGAGACGGTGAACTATGGCTACACCTTC
-,TRBV5-1,TRBJ2-3,-,CASSLASRGRGSTDTQYF,TGCGCCAGCAGCTTGGCCTCGCGGGGTCGGGGGAGCACAGATACGCAGTATTTT
-,TRBV4-1,TRBJ2-4,-,CASSQVGGQTKNIQYF,TGCGCCAGCAGCCAAGTCGGGGGACAGACCAAAAACATTCAGTACTTC
-,TRBV18,TRBJ2-7,-,CASSPTGTSYEQYF,TGTGCCAGCTCACCAACGGGGACCTCCTACGAGCAGTACTTC
-,TRBV7-2,TRBJ1-1,TRBD1,CASSLAGQGGTEAFF,TGTGCCAGCAGCTTAGCTGGGCAGGGGGGCACTGAAGCTTTCTTT
-,TRBV6-5,TRBJ2-3,-,CASSYASRGTDTQYF,TGTGCCAGCAGTTACGCGAGTAGGGGCACAGATACGCAGTATTTT
-,TRBV28,TRBJ2-7,TRBD1,CASSSSGTGYYEQYF,TGTGCCAGCAGTTCGTCCGGGACAGGGTACTACGAGCAGTACTTC
-,TRBV19,TRBJ1-5,-,CASSIDSSGSNQPQHF,TGTGCCAGTAGTATAGACTCCTCAGGGAGCAATCAGCCCCAGCATTTT
-,TRBV5-4,TRBJ2-7,-,CASSPRTGLRVEQYF,TGTGCCAGCAGCCCCCGAACAGGGTTACGGGTCGAGCAGTACTTC
few,TRBV7-8,TRBJ2-5,TRBD1,CASSSAYLRTGYQETQYF,TGTGCCAGCAGCTCCGCATACCTCCGGACAGGGTACCAAGAGACCCAGTACTTC
-,TRBV5-1,TRBJ2-1,-,CASSLGQGGYNEQFF,TGCGCCAGCAGCTTGGGTCAGGGTGGTTACAATGAGCAGTTCTTC
-,TRBV5-4,TRBJ2-3,-,CASSGGELDTQYF,TGTGCCAGCAGCGGAGGGGAGTTAGATACGCAGTATTTT
-,TRBV5-1,TRBJ2-5,-,CASSLRRETQYF,TGCGCCAGCAGCTTGCGGCGAGAGACCCAGTACTTC
-,TRBV30,TRBJ2-3,TRBD1,CAWSVVVRKGATDTQYF,TGTGCCTGGAGTGTGGTTGTGCGGAAGGGGGCAACGGATACGCAGTATTTT
once,TRBV7-9,TRBJ1-1,-,CASSSSGRLTEAFF,TGTGCCAGCAGCTCGTCGGGACGGCTCACTGAAGCTTTCTTT
-,TRBV6-2/TRBV6-3,TRBJ1-1,-,CASSYPGRGTEAFF,TGTGCCAGCAGTTACCCTGGACGTGGTACTGAAGCTTTCTTT
-,TRBV7-9,TRBJ1-6,-,CASSFANSPLHF,TGTGCCAGCAGCTTCGCCAATTCACCCCTCCACTTT
-,TRBV5-5,TRBJ1-2,-,CASSLVSGTNYGYTF,TGTGCCAGCAGCTTGGTGTCGGGAACTAACTATGGCTACACCTTC
-,TRBV5-4,TRBJ1-6,-,CASSLGSNNSPLHF,TGTGCCAGCAGCTTGGGGTCGAATAATTCACCCCTCCACTTT
-,TRBV28,TRBJ2-2,-,CASSPDISGELFF,TGTGCCAGCAGCCCGGACATTTCCGGGGAGCTGTTTTTT
-,TRBV27,TRBJ2-1,-,CASSTANEQFF,TGTGCCAGCAGCACCGCCAATGAGCAGTTCTTC
-,TRBV18,TRBJ2-5,-,CASSPPVRFGKETQYF,TGTGCCAGCTCACCTCCGGTGAGGTTCGGTAAAGAGACCCAGTACTTC
-,TRBV28,TRBJ1-5,-,CASSPGGAGQPQHF,TGTGCCAGCAGTCCCGGGGGGGCTGGTCAGCCCCAGCATTTT
-,TRBV6-5,TRBJ2-1,TRBD2,CASSSRLASDEQFF,TGTGCCAGCAGTTCCCGACTAGCTTCGGATGAGCAGTTCTTC
-,TRBV30,TRBJ1-1,-,CAWVRAGSDTEAFF,TGTGCCTGGGTAAGGGCGGGGTCTGACACTGAAGCTTTCTTT